The 32 T cell receptor beta chains listed next were all sequenced from one sample in a study of T cell responses to AZD1222 COVID-19 vaccine. Assay: immunoSEQ multiplex PCR; the TCRdb copy retains only in-frame clones and omits some. Among 100,000 to 120,000 clones listed, 80% to 95% were seen once. This specimen was peripheral blood, taken 28 days after the second AZD1222 dose. The receptors come from an adult who received the AZD1222 COVID-19 vaccine.

The chain is built from TRBV9 and TRBJ2-7; tentative D call: TRBD2 (6 bases). The germline CDR1 and CDR2 sequences are SGDLS and YYNGEE. V was pared by 4 bases and J by 6 bases, with 17 bases between. The CDR3 is 14 residues long. CDR3 in DNA: TGTGCCAGCAGCCCCAACCCGGGGGTGGGCGAGCAGTACTTC. Its translation is CASSPNPGVGEQYF.

CDR3 residues: CASSLGPRYGYTF. The CDR3 coding sequence is TGTGCCAGCAGCTTGGGGCCCCGCTATGGCTACACCTTC. The chain couples TRBV11-2 to TRBJ1-2; D might be TRBD1 (5 bases). V was cut by 3 bases and J by 4 bases, with 9 bases left in between. This CDR3 has 13 residues. Germline assignment: CDR1 SGHAT and CDR2 FQNNGV.

The J gene is TRBJ2-7, the V gene TRBV7-2; D call uncertain. Trimming removed 3 bases at V and 5 bases at J, with 5 bases between. This CDR3 contains 11 residues. The germline V gene has CDR1 SGHTA and CDR2 FQGNSA. CDR3 region: CASSFLDEQYF. The CDR3 nucleotides are TGTGCCAGCAGCTTCCTGGACGAGCAGTACTTC. The variable domain in full, completed from reference TRBV7-2 and TRBJ2-7, reads GAGVSQSPSNKVTEKGKDVELRCDPISGHTALYWYRQSLGQGLEFLIYFQGNSAPDKSGLPSDRFSAERTGGSVSTLTIQRTQQEDSAVYLCASSFLDEQYFGPGTRLTVT.

The gene calls are TRBV3-1 (or the pseudogene TRBV3-2) and TRBJ1-4; D not resolved. Germline V gives CDR1 LGHDT, CDR2 YNNKEL (reference sequence). Trimming removed 0 bases at V and 5 bases at J, with 13 bases between. The CDR3 has 16 residues. The DNA for the CDR3 is TGTGCCAGCAGCCAAGAGAGTCACAGTTTAAATGAAAAACTGTTTTTT. Its protein is CASSQESHSLNEKLFF.

V and J are TRBV14 and TRBJ2-7, with a possible D match to TRBD2 (6 bases). The CDR3 length is 15 residues. Germline-derived CDR1 and CDR2 are SGHDN and FVKESK. V lost 5 bases and J 7 bases, leaving 21 bases between the germline ends. This CDR3 is CASSSRGLSRWEQYF. CDR3 bases: TGTGCCAGCAGCTCTAGGGGACTCAGCAGGTGGGAGCAGTACTTC.

The gene calls are TRBV5-1 and TRBJ1-3; D gene uncertain. Germline CDR1 is SGHRS and CDR2 is YFSETQ. V was pared by 1 base and J by 0 bases, with 14 bases between. This CDR3 has 17 amino acids. CDR3 nucleotides: TGCGCCAGCAGCTTGTCGGGCAATGCCGGCTCTGGAAACACCATATATTTT. This gives the protein CASSLSGNAGSGNTIYF.

DNA for the CDR3: TGTGCCAGCAGTAGAGACAGGGGAACTGAAGCTTTCTTT. Its protein product is CASSRDRGTEAFF. The chain uses TRBV2 and TRBJ1-1; 8 bases are shared with TRBD1. V shed 5 bases, J shed 5 bases, and the junction held 4 bases outside the gene matches. CDR1 and CDR2 from the germline V gene are SNHLY and FYNNEI. The CDR3 totals 13 residues.

This chain links TRBV2 with TRBJ1-6, with D uncertain. V was clipped by 6 bases and J by 9 bases, with 12 bases between them. Germline-derived CDR1 and CDR2 are SNHLY and FYNNEI. The CDR3 runs 13 residues. The CDR3 coding sequence is TGTGCCAGCAGGGATTTGGTTAGTTCACCCCTCCACTTT. Translation gives CASRDLVSSPLHF.

The rearrangement links TRBV3-1 (or the pseudogene TRBV3-2) to TRBJ1-3; D call uncertain. CDR3 length: 13 amino acids. Germline-derived CDR1 and CDR2 are LGHDT and YNNKEL (reference sequence). V lost 3 bases to trimming and J lost 0 bases, with 3 bases between them. This CDR3 is CASSQSSGNTIYF. CDR3 coding DNA: TGTGCCAGCAGCCAGAGCTCTGGAAACACCATATATTTT.

The V and J genes are TRBV11-2 and TRBJ2-2; D unresolved. The CDR3 is made up of 13 amino acids. Trimming stripped 4 bases from V and 0 bases from J, with 3 bases between. Germline CDR1 SGHAT, CDR2 FQNNGV. CDR3 DNA sequence: TGTGCCAGCAGCTCTTCGAACACCGGGGAGCTGTTTTTT. Translation gives CASSSSNTGELFF.

The CDR3 coding sequence is TGTGCCAGCAGCCCCCGACCAGATACGCAGTATTTT. Amino acids: CASSPRPDTQYF. The rearrangement joins TRBV4-2 to TRBJ2-3; D uncertain. Germline V lookup: CDR1 LGHNA, CDR2 YNFKEQ. V dropped 4 bases and J dropped 4 bases, with 6 bases sitting between them. The CDR3 has 12 amino acids.

The CDR3 loop reads CASSVGAGGPYEQYF. CDR3 bases: TGTGCCAGCAGCGTAGGGGCGGGGGGGCCCTACGAGCAGTACTTC. The V call is TRBV9, the J call TRBJ2-7, with 9 bases matching TRBD2. This CDR3 contains 15 residues. Germline V gene data show CDR1 as SGDLS and CDR2 as YYNGEE. V lost 0 bases and J lost 2; bases outside the gene matches: 3. Full variable domain (missing parts from reference TRBV9 and TRBJ2-7): DSGVTQTPKHLITATGQRVTLRCSPRSGDLSVYWYQQSLDQGLQFLIQYYNGEERAKGNILERFSAQQFPDLHSELNLSSLELGDSALYFCASSVGAGGPYEQYFGPGTRLTVT.

V and J are TRBV7-9 and TRBJ2-1; perhaps TRBD2 as D (7 bases). CDR1 is SEHNR, CDR2 FQNEAQ, per germline (reference sequence). V was pared by 5 bases and J by 0 bases, with 26 bases between. CDR3 length: 20 residues. CDR3 in DNA: TGTGCCAGCAGCACCTCCGGCGGGGGCCCCGAGATCTTCTCCTACAATGAGCAGTTCTTC. It is translated as CASSTSGGGPEIFSYNEQFF.

This clone was seen a single time. The chain links TRBV5-4 to TRBJ2-1; no definite D call. V lost 0 bases to trimming and J lost 8 bases, with 15 bases between them. The CDR3 has 15 residues. Germline V gives CDR1 SGHNT, CDR2 YYREEE (reference sequence). The CDR3 bases are TGTGCCAGCAGCTTGGGATGGGATATAAGCTATGAGCAGTTCTTC. Translation gives CASSLGWDISYEQFF.

The rearrangement uses TRBV5-1 and TRBJ2-3; D is possibly TRBD1 (6 bases). Per the germline V gene, CDR1 is SGHRS and CDR2 is YFSETQ. V was shortened by 3 bases and J by 3 bases, with 11 bases between the two germline ends. This CDR3 has 14 amino acids. This CDR3 is CASSSETGTDTQYF. CDR3 bases: TGCGCCAGCAGCTCCGAGACAGGAACAGATACGCAGTATTTT.

The chain has TRBV21-1 and TRBJ2-3. TRBV21-1 is recorded as a pseudogene. The CDR3 sequence is 13 residues long. The CDR3 sequence is CASSKLYPDTQYF. CDR3 sequence (DNA): TGTGCCAGCAGCAAATTGTACCCAGATACGCAGTATTTT.

The chain links TRBV2 to TRBJ2-2; D possibly matches TRBD1 or TRBD2 (6 bases each). CDR3 length: 15 residues. CDR1 and CDR2 (germline): SNHLY, FYNNEI. Trimming took 4 bases from V and 5 from J, leaving 14 bases between them. The CDR3 sequence: CASSARGQGTGELFF. CDR3 bases: TGTGCCAGCAGTGCCCGGGGGCAGGGAACCGGGGAGCTGTTTTTT.

This clone occurred once. The J gene is TRBJ2-7, the V gene TRBV27, with 10 bases matching TRBD1. There are 14 residues in the CDR3. Germline assignment: CDR1 MNHEY and CDR2 SMNVEV (reference sequence). With 3 bases clipped from V and 4 bases from J, the junction kept 3 bases outside the gene matches. CDR3 coding DNA: TGTGCCAGCAGTTTCGGGACAGGGGAATACGAGCAGTACTTC. Amino acid sequence: CASSFGTGEYEQYF.

This chain connects TRBV7-9 to TRBJ2-3, with TRBD2 identical over 7 bases. Germline V gene lookup returns CDR1 SEHNR and CDR2 FQNEAQ (reference sequence). Losses at the gene ends were 1 base for V and 2 bases for J; bases not matched to a gene: 0. The CDR3 consists of 14 residues. The CDR3 here is CASSLGLATDTQYF. CDR3 DNA: TGTGCCAGCAGCTTAGGACTAGCCACAGATACGCAGTATTTT. The whole variable domain, remainder taken from reference TRBV7-9 and TRBJ2-3, is DTGVSQNPRHKITKRGQNVTFRCDPISEHNRLYWYRQTLGQGPEFLTYFQNEAQLEKSRLLSDRFSAERPKGSFSTLEIQRTEQGDSAMYLCASSLGLATDTQYFGPGTRLTVL.

This chain links TRBV11-2 with TRBJ1-2; TRBD1 matches at 10 bases. V dropped 5 bases and J dropped 1; count of bases not matched to a gene: 10. The CDR3 has 17 amino acids. The germline V gene encodes CDR1 SGHAT and CDR2 FQNNGV. The CDR3 sequence is CASSPGGGQGVNYGYTF. The CDR3 coding sequence is TGTGCCAGCAGCCCCGGAGGCGGACAGGGGGTTAACTATGGCTACACCTTC.

The chain uses TRBV11-2 and TRBJ2-1; D gene uncertain. The CDR3 is made up of 13 amino acids. The germline V and J ends were trimmed by 5 bases and 9 bases, with 14 bases remaining between them. Germline V gives CDR1 SGHAT, CDR2 FQNNGV. The CDR3 loop reads CASSPVVRGEQFF. CDR3 sequence (DNA): TGTGCCAGCAGCCCAGTCGTCAGAGGTGAGCAGTTCTTC. Variable domain in full (rest from reference TRBV11-2 and TRBJ2-1): EAGVAQSPRYKIIEKRQSVAFWCNPISGHATLYWYQQILGQGPKLLIQFQNNGVVDDSQLPKDRFSAERLKGVDSTLKIQPAKLEDSAVYLCASSPVVRGEQFFGPGTRLTVL.

This chain uses TRBV20-1 with TRBJ1-2, with unresolved D. The CDR3 contains 10 residues. V gave up 6 bases and J gave up 6 bases, with 8 bases separating them. Looked up from germline, CDR1 is DFQATT and CDR2 is SNEGSKA (reference sequence). CDR3 in DNA: TGCAGTGCCTACAGCAATGGCTACACCTTC. Translating it yields CSAYSNGYTF.

The rearrangement links TRBV13 to TRBJ2-7, with a weak D call TRBD2 (6 bases). In germline, CDR1 is PRHDT, CDR2 FYEKMQ (reference sequence). V was shortened by 5 bases and J by 5 bases, with 19 bases between the two germline ends. The CDR3 spans 15 residues. CDR3: CASSLLRGSGDEQYF. The CDR3 region has the DNA TGTGCCAGCAGCCTCCTACGGGGTAGCGGAGACGAGCAGTACTTC. The complete variable domain, with remaining parts taken from reference TRBV13 and TRBJ2-7, reads AAGVIQSPRHLIKEKRETATLKCYPIPRHDTVYWYQQGPGQDPQFLISFYEKMQSDKGSIPDRFSAQQFSDYHSELNMSSLELGDSALYFCASSLLRGSGDEQYFGPGTRLTVT.

This clone occurred once. The V and J genes are TRBV7-2 and TRBJ2-1; 14 bases match TRBD2. This CDR3 comprises 14 residues. V shed 7 bases, J shed 9 bases, and the junction held 5 bases outside the gene matches. Germline-derived CDR1 and CDR2 are SGHTA and FQGNSA. The DNA for the CDR3 is TGTGCCAGCACCGCAGGACTAGCGGGAGGTGAGCAGTTCTTC. It codes for CASTAGLAGGEQFF.

The chain links TRBV4-1 to TRBJ1-3; tentative D call: TRBD1 (5 bases). V dropped 4 bases and J dropped 0 bases, with 13 bases sitting between them. The CDR3 is 16 residues long. From germline, CDR1 is MGHRA and CDR2 YSYEKL. In DNA, the CDR3 is TGCGCCAGCAGCCGCGGACGGGGCAACTCTGGAAACACCATATATTTT. As protein: CASSRGRGNSGNTIYF.

The V and J genes are TRBV29-1 and TRBJ1-2; 7 nucleotides line up with TRBD1. Germline V gives CDR1 SQVTM, CDR2 ANQGSEA. This CDR3 is 14 amino acids long. Losses at the gene ends were 3 bases for V and 7 bases for J; bases not matched to a gene: 11. CDR3 in amino acids: CSVDLDRVDAGYTF. CDR3 DNA: TGCAGCGTTGACCTCGACAGGGTAGATGCTGGCTACACCTTC.

The chain uses TRBV9 and TRBJ1-5, with D unresolved. Trimming cost V 1 base and J 5 bases, with 7 bases left between them. Germline V gives CDR1 SGDLS, CDR2 YYNGEE. The CDR3 totals 13 residues. The CDR3 coding sequence is TGTGCCAGCAGCGTATCATTACATCAGCCCCAGCATTTT. Its protein product is CASSVSLHQPQHF. Full variable domain (outside the CDR3, taken from reference TRBV9 and TRBJ1-5): DSGVTQTPKHLITATGQRVTLRCSPRSGDLSVYWYQQSLDQGLQFLIQYYNGEERAKGNILERFSAQQFPDLHSELNLSSLELGDSALYFCASSVSLHQPQHFGDGTRLSIL.

This chain links TRBV7-9 with TRBJ2-4; D may be TRBD1 (6 bases). CDR1 is SEHNR, CDR2 FQNEAQ, per germline (reference sequence). CDR3 length: 15 residues. Trimming pared 5 bases from V and 1 base from J, leaving 12 bases between. CDR3 loop: CASSDWTEAKNIQYF. As DNA, the CDR3 is TGTGCCAGCAGCGACTGGACAGAGGCCAAAAACATTCAGTACTTC.

The gene calls are TRBV18 and TRBJ2-6, with D tentatively TRBD1 (6 bases). Germline CDR1 reads KGHSH; CDR2 reads LQKENI. V was shortened by 2 bases and J by 1 base, with 12 bases between the two germline ends. CDR3 length: 17 residues. The CDR3 bases are TGTGCCAGCTCACCAGGCAGGGGCGGTTCTGGGGCCAACGTCCTGACTTTC. Translation: CASSPGRGGSGANVLTF.

The rearrangement links TRBV5-1 to TRBJ1-5, with D possibly being TRBD1 (5 bases). In germline, CDR1 is SGHRS, CDR2 YFSETQ. There are 16 residues in the CDR3. With 2 bases removed from V and 1 base from J, the gap between germline ends came to 13 bases. CDR3 in amino acids: CASSLWGSRSNQPQHF. DNA of the CDR3: TGCGCCAGCAGCTTATGGGGGAGCCGGAGCAATCAGCCCCAGCATTTT. The full variable domain, with the rest looked up from reference TRBV5-1 and TRBJ1-5, is KAGVTQTPRYLIKTRGQQVTLSCSPISGHRSVSWYQQTPGQGLQFLFEYFSETQRNKGNFPGRFSGRQFSNSRSEMNVSTLELGDSALYLCASSLWGSRSNQPQHFGDGTRLSIL.

The chain carries TRBV12-5 and TRBJ2-2; TRBD2 aligns across 13 bases. CDR3 length: 18 amino acids. Germline CDR1 reads LGHNT; CDR2 reads FRNRAP. With V trimmed by 2 bases and J by 3 bases, 6 bases remained unmatched. In nucleotides, the CDR3 is TGTGCTAGTGGTTTGATCCTGACTAGCGGGGGGCACACCGGGGAGCTGTTTTTT. This sequence encodes CASGLILTSGGHTGELFF.

This clone was seen only once. The chain couples TRBV10-3 to TRBJ1-4; D gene ambiguous. The CDR3 is 14 residues long. Germline V gives CDR1 ENHRY, CDR2 SYGVKD. V was trimmed by 3 bases and J by 7 bases, leaving 12 bases between them. The CDR3 region is CAISERQVVEKLFF. The CDR3 DNA follows: TGTGCCATCAGTGAACGGCAGGTTGTTGAAAAACTGTTTTTT.